This record looks at one T cell receptor (beta chain) sequence and its context. The data are from a study of blood T cell repertoires in COVID-19. The overall study: Spain, Italy and the United States supplied samples that represented acute and convalescent COVID-19. PBMCs, B-cell-depleted T cells, or T cells provided the cDNA or gDNA that made up the material.

Trimming stripped 6 bases from V and 4 bases from J, with 13 bases between. CDR1 and CDR2 from the germline V gene are MNHEY and SVGAGI. CDR3 size: 13 residues. This table comes from immunoSEQ multiplex PCR, and its TCRdb copy is limited to in-frame clones, with some not included. The sample contains approximately 170,000 clones, roughly 93% of which appear only once. This TCR came from a young man with COVID-19, enrolled during active disease. The chain couples TRBV6-5 to TRBJ2-7, with D perhaps matching TRBD2 (6 bases). Sequences were obtained from peripheral blood. The CDR3 reads CASRAVGGYEQYF. In nucleotides, the CDR3 is TGTGCCAGCAGAGCTGTCGGAGGGTACGAGCAGTACTTC.